This TCR beta chain was profiled in a study of T cells after yellow fever vaccination. MiXCR was run by TCRdb on the 5' RACE reads, yielding one entry per CDR3 protein. The profile covers roughly 45,000 distinct CDR3 sequences, with 5% to 7% appearing a single time and 8.5% to 12% taken by the ten largest. Study results and caveats: Researchers noted that a small share of clonotypes showed up in both CD4 and CD8 compartments.

Germline V gives CDR1 LGHDT, CDR2 YNNKEL (reference sequence). Germline trimming cut 4 bases from V and 4 bases from J; bases unmatched to any gene: 3. The CDR3 contains 13 residues. This clonotype was observed many times. The V gene is TRBV3-1, the J gene TRBJ2-7; 8 nucleotides agree with TRBD2. The TCR sequence derives from a man aged 25 to 40 who received the YFV17D yellow fever vaccine. Sample: PBMCs, either bulk or a sorted T-cell subset (CD4+, CD8+, memory, or dextramer-sorted; not recorded which), taken 45 days after the yellow fever booster vaccination. CDR3 sequence reads: CASSLREAYEQYF. The CDR3 DNA reads as TGTGCCAGCAGCCTGCGGGAGGCGTACGAGCAGTACTTC.